The sequence of this T cell receptor beta chain was determined in a study of OX40 agonist ivuxolimab in advanced cancers. Profiled with immunoSEQ multiplex PCR; TCRdb holds only in-frame clones, not every one. The sample consists of more than 60,000 clones, 87% of them appearing once. V trimming: 5 bases; J trimming: 11 bases; junction bases outside the gene matches: 7. Germline CDR1 and CDR2: SEHNR and FQNEAQ (reference sequence). The length of the CDR3 is 14 residues. The sample here was CD4+ or CD8+ T cells sorted from blood, taken in a trial of the OX40 agonist ivuxolimab. The gene calls are TRBV7-9 and TRBJ1-6; 9 bases fit TRBD1. This TCR came from an adult with an advanced solid tumor such as melanoma, head and neck, liver or kidney cancer. The CDR3, as DNA: TGTGCCAGCAGCCAATTGGGACAGGGTGCACCCCTCCACTTT. Amino acid sequence: CASSQLGQGAPLHF.